The clone carrying this T cell receptor (beta chain) turned up a few times. Its matching antigen is unknown. For Graves' hyperthyroidism to be stable, ophthalmopathy could not progress within 18 months. Patients showing uncontrolled infection, other autoimmune disease, pregnancy or lactation were ineligible. V lost 1 base and J lost 2, with 8 bases in between. The germline gives CDR1 DFQATT, CDR2 SNEGSKA (reference sequence). The CDR3 is made up of 13 amino acids. The entry originates in a study of T cells in Graves' hyperthyroidism and ophthalmopathy. TCR beta CDR3 sequences were amplified from RNA transcripts. HTBI primers were employed in a first-round RT-PCR of the TCR CDR3. TCRdb fed the multiplex PCR reads into MiXCR, producing one record per CDR3 protein. The sample yields hundreds of thousands of distinct CDR3 sequences, roughly 50% seen once. Notes on the study in general: A model of 13 V-J pairs discriminated ophthalmopathy from stable hyperthyroidism. Most thyroid clonotypes with frequency above 0.001 were detected in blood.

The source is a woman under 30 with Graves' hyperthyroidism. Sequencing input: peripheral blood or thyroid tissue (not recorded which). The chain recombines TRBV20-1 with TRBJ1-1; D remains ambiguous. The CDR3 nucleotides are TGCAGTGCTAGAGTTGACCGAAACACTGAAGCTTTCTTT. This gives the protein CSARVDRNTEAFF.